Each of the 29 T cell receptor beta chains below was sequenced from the same sample in a study of response to subunit inactivated influenza vaccine. TCRdb independently ran MiXCR on the RT-PCR reads; one entry per CDR3 protein. This sample has about 700,000 distinct CDR3 sequences; around 14% occur once, and the top ten carry 6% to 7%. Source: PBMCs from blood, taken about 14 days before vaccination. The receptors were sampled from a man aged 50 or older who received an inactivated influenza vaccine.

V and J are TRBV5-5 and TRBJ2-3; 8 nucleotides align to TRBD2. The V gene's germline CDR1 is SGHKS and CDR2 YYEKEE (reference sequence). V lost 7 bases and J lost 0; bases outside the gene matches: 7. The CDR3 spans 15 residues. Written as DNA, the CDR3 is TGTGCCAGCCATCCGGGGGGGACCAGCACAGATACGCAGTATTTT. Its translation is CASHPGGTSTDTQYF.

This clonotype was found a few times. The chain has TRBV7-9 and TRBJ1-4; D remains unclear. Germline loops: CDR1 SEHNR, CDR2 FQNEAQ (reference sequence). The CDR3 length is 14 residues. V was pared by 1 base and J by 10 bases, with 13 bases between. DNA for the CDR3: TGTGCCAGCAGCTTAGAAATTGGGGAAGGAAAACTGTTTTTT. It yields the protein CASSLEIGEGKLFF. The complete variable domain, with remaining parts taken from reference TRBV7-9 and TRBJ1-4, reads DTGVSQNPRHKITKRGQNVTFRCDPISEHNRLYWYRQTLGQGPEFLTYFQNEAQLEKSRLLSDRFSAERPKGSFSTLEIQRTEQGDSAMYLCASSLEIGEGKLFFGSGTQLSVL.

This clonotype was seen only a few times. The CDR3: CASSLGTPETQYF. The CDR3 nucleotides read TGTGCCAGCAGCTTGGGGACGCCGGAGACCCAGTACTTC. The chain recombines TRBV13 with TRBJ2-5; D tentatively reads TRBD1 or TRBD2 (5 bases each). The CDR3 contains 13 residues. V was clipped by 3 bases and J by 5 bases, with 10 bases between them. In germline, CDR1 is PRHDT, CDR2 FYEKMQ (reference sequence).

V and J are TRBV4-1 and TRBJ1-6; D is ambiguous. This CDR3 is 14 amino acids long. CDR1 and CDR2 (germline): MGHRA, YSYEKL. V lost 4 bases to trimming and J lost 13 bases, with 17 bases between them. CDR3 region: CASSPSASFSPLHF. The CDR3 nucleotides read TGCGCCAGCAGCCCTAGCGCCTCGTTTTCGCCCCTCCACTTT.

The rearrangement joins TRBV3-1 to TRBJ2-5; weak D call: TRBD2 (6 bases). V lost 3 bases and J 5 bases, leaving 16 bases between the germline ends. This CDR3 comprises 15 residues. Germline CDR1 is LGHDT and CDR2 is YNNKEL (reference sequence). The CDR3 sequence: CASSQDSGPGETQYF. DNA for the CDR3: TGTGCCAGCAGCCAGGATAGCGGCCCTGGCGAGACCCAGTACTTC.

This clonotype was detected a few times. The rearrangement joins TRBV28 to TRBJ2-2; 7 bases agree with TRBD2. CDR3 length equals 15 residues. V gave up 5 bases and J gave up 2 bases; unmatched junction bases: 5. The germline V gene encodes CDR1 MDHEN and CDR2 SYDVKM. CDR3 coding DNA: TGTGCCAGCAGTACCCCGGGGGGTAACACCGGGGAGCTGTTTTTT. This sequence encodes CASSTPGGNTGELFF.

This clonotype was counted a single time. The chain is built from TRBV2 and TRBJ1-4; D gene uncertain. CDR1 and CDR2 (germline): SNHLY, FYNNEI. The CDR3 extends over 14 amino acids. The ends were cut back, 7 bases at V and 0 bases at J, with 9 bases in the middle. In DNA, the CDR3 is TGTGCCAGCAATAAACAAGCAACTAATGAAAAACTGTTTTTT. Encoded protein: CASNKQATNEKLFF.

A few counts support this clonotype. The chain is built from TRBV7-8 and TRBJ1-6, with D tentatively TRBD1 (6 bases). Germline V gene sequence: CDR1 SGHVS, CDR2 FQNEAQ. V gave up 4 bases and J gave up 2 bases, with 18 bases separating them. The CDR3 runs 18 residues. This CDR3 is CASSSLKGGFTYNSPLHF. The CDR3 nucleotides are TGTGCCAGCAGCTCGCTAAAGGGGGGGTTTACCTATAATTCACCCCTCCACTTT.

This clonotype was seen a handful of times. The chain carries TRBV3-1 and TRBJ2-1; no definite D call. This CDR3 is 14 amino acids long. Germline V gene data show CDR1 as LGHDT and CDR2 as YNNKEL (reference sequence). V lost 2 bases, J lost 7 bases, and 12 bases lay in between. CDR3 coding DNA: TGTGCCAGCAGCCAAAATAGGGCGAGGAATGAGCAGTTCTTC. Its protein is CASSQNRARNEQFF.

The chain couples TRBV11-1 to TRBJ2-1; D is possibly TRBD1 or TRBD2 (5 bases each). This CDR3 comprises 16 residues. Germline values: CDR1 SGHAT, CDR2 FQDESV (reference sequence). V lost 2 bases, J lost 6 bases, and 17 bases lay in between. CDR3 region: CASSLNGASTGNEQFF. CDR3 sequence (DNA): TGTGCCAGCAGCTTAAATGGGGCTAGCACCGGCAATGAGCAGTTCTTC.

The CDR3: CASSQGYGATNEKLFF. The DNA of the CDR3 is TGCGCCAGCAGCCAAGGCTACGGTGCAACTAATGAAAAACTGTTTTTT. This chain joins TRBV4-3 and TRBJ1-4; D is uncertain. This CDR3 region has 16 residues. Germline CDR1 is LGHNA and CDR2 is YSLEER. The V end lost 1 base, the J end lost 0 bases, and 9 bases lay between the germline ends.

The J gene is TRBJ1-2, the V gene TRBV27; unclear D gene. This CDR3 spans 15 amino acids. V was clipped by 3 bases and J by 7 bases, with 18 bases between them. Germline lookup yields CDR1 MNHEY and CDR2 SMNVEV (reference sequence). The CDR3 sequence: CASSFTRSAFSGYTF. The CDR3 DNA reads TGTGCCAGCAGTTTTACAAGATCGGCATTCTCTGGCTACACCTTC.

This clonotype showed up just a few times. This chain uses TRBV6-5 with TRBJ1-3, with 7 positions matching TRBD1. CDR3 length: 16 residues. Germline values: CDR1 MNHEY, CDR2 SVGAGI. Germline trimming cut 0 bases from V and 2 bases from J; bases unmatched to any gene: 4. The CDR3 DNA sequence: TGTGCCAGCAGTTACTCGACAACAGGGGCTGGAAACACCATATATTTT. Protein sequence: CASSYSTTGAGNTIYF.

The chain couples TRBV20-1 to TRBJ2-5; 10 bases agree with TRBD2. The CDR3 loop spans 16 amino acids. The germline CDR1 and CDR2 sequences are DFQATT and SNEGSKA (reference sequence). After removal of 0 bases from V and 5 bases from J, the junction contained 9 bases not matched to a gene. CDR3 sequence (DNA): TGCAGTGCTAGAGATGCGAGCGGGAGGGCCGTTGAGACCCAGTACTTC. Its translation: CSARDASGRAVETQYF.

The table lists this clonotype with a few counts. The chain combines TRBV6-5 with TRBJ1-5; D is ambiguous. The CDR3 consists of 15 residues. Germline V CDR1 and CDR2: MNHEY, SVGAGI. V lost 1 base and J 0 bases, leaving 7 bases between the germline ends. The chain's CDR3 is CASSYLGYSNQPQHF. As DNA, the CDR3 is TGTGCCAGCAGTTACTTGGGCTATAGCAATCAGCCCCAGCATTTT.

This clonotype was seen a handful of times. This chain uses TRBV28 with TRBJ1-2; TRBD1 matches 9 bases. Looked up from germline, CDR1 is MDHEN and CDR2 is SYDVKM. V lost 5 bases to trimming and J lost 9 bases; unmatched junction nucleotides: 7. CDR3 length equals 13 residues. CDR3 nucleotide sequence: TGTGCCAGCAGTCGCACAGGGGGCTTGCGCTACACCTTC. Translating it yields CASSRTGGLRYTF.

The V gene is TRBV12-3 or TRBV12-4, the J gene TRBJ2-5, with no clear D. The CDR3 is made up of 14 amino acids. Trimming took off 1 base at V and 7 bases at J, with 13 bases between the two ends. Here the CDR3 reads CASSLGQSPGTQYF. CDR3 nucleotides: TGTGCCAGCAGTTTAGGGCAGAGCCCAGGGACCCAGTACTTC.

Points on this clonotype: At one of its ends the junction is not consistent with the germline gene, which may arise from a read error. The chain has TRBV2 and TRBJ2-5; tentative D call: TRBD1 (6 bases). Per germline, CDR1 SNHLY and CDR2 FYNNEI. The CDR3 has 14 amino acids. Here the CDR3 reads CASREGTLGETQYF. The CDR3, as DNA: TGTGCCAGCAGGGAAGGGACACTGGGAGAGACCCAGTACTTC. Looking up the rest from reference TRBV2 and TRBJ2-5 gives the full variable domain: EPEVTQTPSHQVTQMGQEVILRCVPISNHLYFYWYRQILGQKVEFLVSFYNNEISEKSEIFDDQFSVERPDGSNFTLKIRSTKLEDSAMYFCASREGTLGETQYFGPGTRLLVL.

This clonotype has a count of ten or more. V usage is TRBV14 and J usage is TRBJ2-7, with D perhaps matching TRBD1 (6 bases). Germline CDR1 and CDR2: SGHDN and FVKESK. Trimming pared 4 bases from V and 2 bases from J, leaving 15 bases between. This CDR3 spans 15 amino acids. The CDR3 nucleotides read TGTGCCAGCAGCCCCGGGGACAACCGCGCCTACGAGCAGTACTTC. It translates to CASSPGDNRAYEQYF.

This chain joins TRBV5-1 and TRBJ2-2; D unclear. The germline V gene has CDR1 SGHRS and CDR2 YFSETQ. CDR3 length: 15 amino acids. Trimming pared 4 bases from V and 0 bases from J, leaving 10 bases between. The CDR3 sequence: CASSRDNPNTGELFF. The DNA for the CDR3 is TGCGCCAGCAGCCGAGACAACCCGAACACCGGGGAGCTGTTTTTT.

V usage is TRBV20-1 and J usage is TRBJ2-7; a weak D match, TRBD2 (5 bases). The germline CDR1 and CDR2 sequences are DFQATT and SNEGSKA (reference sequence). This CDR3 spans 14 amino acids. Trimming shortened V by 7 bases and J by 2 bases, and 18 bases separated the two germline ends. The CDR3 coding sequence is TGCAGTGTCAGCGGCGGAACTCTGACCTACGAGCAGTACTTC. Protein sequence: CSVSGGTLTYEQYF.

This chain joins TRBV20-1 and TRBJ1-1; no clear D. There are 13 residues in the CDR3. CDR1 and CDR2 (germline): DFQATT, SNEGSKA (reference sequence). V lost 3 bases, J lost 1 base, and 9 bases lay in between. CDR3 in amino acids: CSASSGQNTEAFF. CDR3 bases: TGCAGTGCTAGTTCCGGGCAGAACACTGAAGCTTTCTTT.

This clonotype has a handful of counts. The V call is TRBV12-3 or TRBV12-4, the J call TRBJ1-2; D is ambiguous. The CDR3 contains 15 residues. V lost 8 bases to trimming and J lost 3 bases, with 19 bases between them. The CDR3, as DNA: TGTGCCAGCTCCCTAAGCCCCCCAGAGGACTATGGCTACACCTTC. It specifies CASSLSPPEDYGYTF.

This chain connects TRBV7-9 to TRBJ2-5; D might be TRBD2 (5 bases). V was shortened by 4 bases and J by 3 bases, with 12 bases between the two germline ends. Germline CDR1 SEHNR, CDR2 FQNEAQ (reference sequence). The CDR3 contains 14 residues. CDR3 sequence reads: CASSSPRGEETQYF. DNA of the CDR3: TGTGCCAGCAGCTCCCCCCGGGGTGAAGAGACCCAGTACTTC.

The chain couples TRBV4-3 to TRBJ2-5; 9 bases align to TRBD2. The V gene end was trimmed by 0 bases and the J gene end by 4 bases; junction bases not matched to a gene: 12. CDR1 and CDR2 from the germline V gene are LGHNA and YSLEER. This CDR3 spans 18 amino acids. The CDR3 region is CASSQDGLAGRDGETQYF. DNA of the CDR3: TGCGCCAGCAGCCAAGATGGGCTAGCGGGGAGAGACGGAGAGACCCAGTACTTC.

The genes are TRBV3-1 and TRBJ2-5; 8 bases are shared with TRBD2. Germline-derived CDR1 and CDR2 are LGHDT and YNNKEL (reference sequence). Losses at the gene ends were 4 bases for V and 5 bases for J; bases not matched to a gene: 6. CDR3 size: 14 residues. The CDR3 spells CASSLGLAWETQYF. DNA of the CDR3: TGTGCCAGCAGCCTAGGACTAGCTTGGGAGACCCAGTACTTC.

The chain couples TRBV20-1 to TRBJ2-3; tentatively, D is TRBD1 or TRBD2 (5 bases each). Trimming shortened V by 6 bases and J by 2 bases, and 12 bases separated the two germline ends. Germline-derived CDR1 and CDR2 are DFQATT and SNEGSKA (reference sequence). The CDR3 consists of 13 residues. The CDR3 bases are TGCAGTGCCGGGGACGGCGACACAGATACGCAGTATTTT. It yields the protein CSAGDGDTDTQYF.

The chain recombines TRBV6-2 or TRBV6-3 with TRBJ2-3; 10 positions match TRBD2. This CDR3 is 16 amino acids long. Germline values: CDR1 MNHEY, CDR2 SVGEGT. With 2 bases clipped from V and 4 bases from J, the junction kept 6 bases outside the gene matches. CDR3 in amino acids: CASSYGLAGAPDTQYF. CDR3 bases: TGTGCCAGCAGTTACGGGCTAGCGGGAGCCCCAGATACGCAGTATTTT.

The V gene is TRBV7-9, the J gene TRBJ2-3; D ambiguous. The CDR3 contains 14 residues. Germline assignment: CDR1 SEHNR and CDR2 FQNEAQ (reference sequence). With 5 bases removed from V and 1 base from J, the gap between germline ends came to 10 bases. The CDR3 loop is CASSPVAGTDTQYF. The CDR3 nucleotides are TGTGCCAGCAGCCCTGTTGCGGGCACAGATACGCAGTATTTT.